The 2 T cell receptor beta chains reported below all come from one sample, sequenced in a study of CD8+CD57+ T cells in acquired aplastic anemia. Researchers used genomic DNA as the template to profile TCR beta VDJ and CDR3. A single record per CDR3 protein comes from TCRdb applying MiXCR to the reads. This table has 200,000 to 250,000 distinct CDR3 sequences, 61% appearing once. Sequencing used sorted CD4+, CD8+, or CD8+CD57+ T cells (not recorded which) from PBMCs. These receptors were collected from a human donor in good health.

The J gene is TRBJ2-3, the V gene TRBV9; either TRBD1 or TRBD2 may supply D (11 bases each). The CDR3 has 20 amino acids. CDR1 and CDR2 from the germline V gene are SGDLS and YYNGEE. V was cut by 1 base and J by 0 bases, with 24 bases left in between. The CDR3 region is CASSVRGTSGQGASTDTQYF. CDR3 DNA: TGTGCCAGCAGCGTAAGGGGGACTAGCGGACAGGGGGCTAGCACAGATACGCAGTATTTT.

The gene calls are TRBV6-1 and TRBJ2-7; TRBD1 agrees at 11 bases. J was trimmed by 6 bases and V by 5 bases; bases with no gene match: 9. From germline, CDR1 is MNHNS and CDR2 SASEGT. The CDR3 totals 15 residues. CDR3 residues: CASSKDRGQYFEQYF. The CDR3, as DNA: TGTGCCAGCAGTAAGGACAGGGGGCAATATTTCGAGCAGTACTTC.